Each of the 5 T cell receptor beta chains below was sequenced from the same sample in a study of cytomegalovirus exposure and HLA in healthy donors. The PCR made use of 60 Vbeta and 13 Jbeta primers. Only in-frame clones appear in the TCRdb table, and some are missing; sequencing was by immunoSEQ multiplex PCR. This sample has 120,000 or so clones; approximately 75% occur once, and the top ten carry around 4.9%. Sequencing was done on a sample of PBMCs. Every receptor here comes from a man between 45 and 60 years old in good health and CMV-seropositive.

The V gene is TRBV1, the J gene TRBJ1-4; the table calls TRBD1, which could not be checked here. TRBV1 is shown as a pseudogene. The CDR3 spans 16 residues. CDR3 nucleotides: TGCACCAGCAGCCAAGTGGGAAGGGGGTTGGATGAAAAACTGTTTTTT. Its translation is CTSSQVGRGLDEKLFF.

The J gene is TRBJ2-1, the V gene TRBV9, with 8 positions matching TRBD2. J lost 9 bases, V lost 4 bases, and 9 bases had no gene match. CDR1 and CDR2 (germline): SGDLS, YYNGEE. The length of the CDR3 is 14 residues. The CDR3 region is CASSPGGGHSEQFF. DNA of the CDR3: TGTGCCAGCAGCCCCGGGGGGGGCCATAGTGAGCAGTTCTTC. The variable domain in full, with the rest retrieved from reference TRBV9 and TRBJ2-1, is DSGVTQTPKHLITATGQRVTLRCSPRSGDLSVYWYQQSLDQGLQFLIQYYNGEERAKGNILERFSAQQFPDLHSELNLSSLELGDSALYFCASSPGGGHSEQFFGPGTRLTVL.

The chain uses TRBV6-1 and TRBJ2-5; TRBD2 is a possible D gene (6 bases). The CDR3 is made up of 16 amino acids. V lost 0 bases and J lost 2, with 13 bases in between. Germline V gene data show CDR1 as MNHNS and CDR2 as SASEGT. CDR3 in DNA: TGTGCCAGCAGTGAAGCGCGGAGGGCTTTACAAGAGACCCAGTACTTC. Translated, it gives CASSEARRALQETQYF.

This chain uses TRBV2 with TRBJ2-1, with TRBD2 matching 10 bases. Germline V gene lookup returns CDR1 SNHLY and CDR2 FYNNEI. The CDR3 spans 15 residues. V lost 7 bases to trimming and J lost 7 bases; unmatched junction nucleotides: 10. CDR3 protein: CASKVAGGVTNEQFF. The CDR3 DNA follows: TGTGCCAGCAAGGTAGCGGGAGGAGTTACGAATGAGCAGTTCTTC.

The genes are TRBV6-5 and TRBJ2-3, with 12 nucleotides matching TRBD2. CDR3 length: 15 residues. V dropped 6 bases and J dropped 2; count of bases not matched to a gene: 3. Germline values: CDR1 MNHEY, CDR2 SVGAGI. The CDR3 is CASRGLAGATDTQYF. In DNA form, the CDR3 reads TGTGCCAGCAGGGGACTAGCGGGCGCCACAGATACGCAGTATTTT.